This section outlines one T cell receptor (beta chain) sequence together with its context. V dropped 7 bases and J dropped 1; count of bases not matched to a gene: 7. Germline assignment: CDR1 MRHNA and CDR2 SNTAGT. This CDR3 is 15 amino acids long. This specimen belongs to a study of blood T cell repertoires in COVID-19. The overall study: Samples taken during acute and convalescent COVID-19 were collected in the United States, Italy and Spain. T cells, B-cell-depleted T cells, or PBMCs supplied cDNA or gDNA.

Patients in Seattle were enrolled during active infection, then followed longitudinally. Authors' analysis steps: Estimation of nucleated cell counts was performed using reference gene primer amplification. The assay was immunoSEQ multiplex PCR, and TCRdb's table has in-frame clones only and misses some. V and J calls and clone size follow that table, whereas D and trimming were derived from the DNA. The data hold about 220,000 clones, with approximately 85% observed a single time. The rearrangement uses TRBV6-4 and TRBJ1-5, with 7 nucleotides matching TRBD1. Sequencing input: peripheral blood. The TCR originated in a woman in her seventies with COVID-19, enrolled during active disease. The CDR3 DNA reads as TGTGCCAGCATCCAGGGACAGCTAAGCAATCAGCCCCAGCATTTT. Amino acid sequence: CASIQGQLSNQPQHF.